This passage covers 20 T cell receptor beta chains from one sample sequenced in a study of T cell responses to AZD1222 COVID-19 vaccine. TCRdb keeps only in-frame clones here, not all; method: immunoSEQ multiplex PCR. The sample holds some 80,000 clones, 88% seen once. Specimen: peripheral blood, collected on day 0 of MenACWY control vaccination. The origin of the receptors is an adult in good health.

The CDR3 nucleotides are TGCGCCAGCAGCGGCCTTACTATAGGGAACACTGAAGCTTTCTTT. Its translation: CASSGLTIGNTEAFF. The J gene is TRBJ1-1, the V gene TRBV5-1; D not certain. The germline V gene encodes CDR1 SGHRS and CDR2 YFSETQ. The germline V and J ends were trimmed by 4 bases and 1 base, with 14 bases remaining between them. This CDR3 spans 15 amino acids. The variable domain in full, completed from reference TRBV5-1 and TRBJ1-1, reads KAGVTQTPRYLIKTRGQQVTLSCSPISGHRSVSWYQQTPGQGLQFLFEYFSETQRNKGNFPGRFSGRQFSNSRSEMNVSTLELGDSALYLCASSGLTIGNTEAFFGQGTRLTVV.

This clone is a singleton in its sample. The rearrangement uses TRBV20-1 and TRBJ2-1; D remains ambiguous. This CDR3 is 11 amino acids long. V gave up 6 bases and J gave up 7 bases, with 10 bases separating them. Germline V gene lookup returns CDR1 DFQATT and CDR2 SNEGSKA (reference sequence). Here the CDR3 DNA reads TGCAGTGCCCTCTTGCGGAATGAGCAGTTCTTC. Encoded protein: CSALLRNEQFF.

This sequence joins TRBV6-2 or TRBV6-3 and TRBJ1-1, with unresolved D. This CDR3 is 16 amino acids long. V was cut by 1 base and J by 5 bases, with 17 bases left in between. From germline, CDR1 is MNHEY and CDR2 SVGEGT. CDR3 residues: CASSYYRGAVATEAFF. The CDR3 DNA reads TGTGCCAGCAGTTACTATCGGGGAGCCGTAGCTACTGAAGCTTTCTTT.

The V and J genes are TRBV29-1 and TRBJ1-4, with D possibly being TRBD1 (6 bases). Germline assignment: CDR1 SQVTM and CDR2 ANQGSEA. This CDR3 contains 13 residues. V was clipped by 4 bases and J by 5 bases, with 11 bases between them. The CDR3 DNA reads TGCAGCGTTGGGTGGACAGCAAATGAAAAACTGTTTTTT. This codes for CSVGWTANEKLFF.

Regarding this clone: Other DNA sequences in the same sample also yield this CDR3. The chain employs TRBV7-9 and TRBJ2-5; unclear D gene. The germline CDR1 and CDR2 sequences are SEHNR and FQNEAQ (reference sequence). There are 12 residues in the CDR3. The germline V and J ends were trimmed by 1 base and 4 bases, with 4 bases remaining between them. The CDR3 nucleotides read TGTGCCAGCAGCTTAGTTTCAGAGACCCAGTACTTC. This translates into CASSLVSETQYF.

The chain is built from TRBV20-1 and TRBJ2-7, with D uncertain. The CDR3 spans 11 residues. V was trimmed by 5 bases and J by 4 bases, leaving 9 bases between them. Per the germline V gene, CDR1 is DFQATT and CDR2 is SNEGSKA (reference sequence). As DNA, the CDR3 is TGCAGTGCTCGGCCCCTTTACGAGCAGTACTTC. Protein: CSARPLYEQYF.

V gene TRBV7-6 combines with J gene TRBJ2-7, with TRBD2 matching 7 bases. CDR1 and CDR2 from the germline V gene are SGHVS and FNYEAQ. The trim removed 4 bases at V and 6 bases at J, leaving 12 bases unmatched. The CDR3 consists of 15 residues. CDR3 DNA: TGTGCCAGCAGCTCGCTTCCCAAAACTAGCGCCGAGCAGTACTTC. It encodes CASSSLPKTSAEQYF.

This chain connects TRBV6-5 to TRBJ1-4; D is uncertain. V was trimmed by 7 bases and J by 6 bases, leaving 12 bases between them. Germline V gene lookup returns CDR1 MNHEY and CDR2 SVGAGI. CDR3 size: 13 residues. CDR3 in DNA: TGTGCCAGCAAGGAGTGGGCAGATGAAAAACTGTTTTTT. Encoded protein: CASKEWADEKLFF.

The J gene is TRBJ2-2, the V gene TRBV5-4; 10 bases map to TRBD2. The ends lost 4 bases at V and 3 bases at J; junction bases unmatched: 3. This CDR3 has 15 residues. Germline loops: CDR1 SGHNT, CDR2 YYREEE (reference sequence). The CDR3, as DNA: TGTGCCAGCAGCCCCGGGACTAGCGACACCGGGGAGCTGTTTTTT. Protein sequence: CASSPGTSDTGELFF.

The chain employs TRBV7-9 and TRBJ1-1; D perhaps matches TRBD1 (6 bases). Germline-derived CDR1 and CDR2 are SEHNR and FQNEAQ (reference sequence). The V gene lost 0 bases and the J gene lost 3 bases, with 17 bases spanning the gap. The CDR3 is made up of 17 amino acids. The CDR3 protein is CASSLATKRGYYTEAFF. The CDR3 DNA reads as TGTGCCAGCAGCTTAGCGACTAAGAGGGGGTATTACACTGAAGCTTTCTTT.

This clone was picked up a small number of times. The rearrangement uses TRBV7-2 and TRBJ1-5, with TRBD1 as a possible D gene (5 bases). The V and J ends lost 2 bases and 6 bases respectively, with 14 bases between them. The length of the CDR3 is 15 residues. The germline CDR1 and CDR2 sequences are SGHTA and FQGNSA. CDR3 in amino acids: CASSLFAGDGQPQHF. CDR3 nucleotides: TGTGCCAGCAGCTTATTTGCGGGGGATGGTCAGCCCCAGCATTTT.

The chain couples TRBV19 to TRBJ1-1; the D gene is possibly TRBD1 (5 bases). Per the germline V gene, CDR1 is LNHDA and CDR2 is SQIVND (reference sequence). The CDR3 extends over 15 amino acids. The ends were cut back, 1 base at V and 4 bases at J, with 13 bases in the middle. The CDR3 DNA reads TGTGCCAGTAGTATAGCCTTCGGGGGATCCACTGAAGCTTTCTTT. Amino acid sequence: CASSIAFGGSTEAFF.

The chain uses TRBV19 and TRBJ2-5; D is possibly TRBD1 or TRBD2 (6 bases each). The germline V gene has CDR1 LNHDA and CDR2 SQIVND (reference sequence). The CDR3 loop spans 14 amino acids. With 7 bases removed from V and 0 bases from J, the gap between germline ends came to 12 bases. CDR3 in DNA: TGTGCCAGTAATAGCGGACAGTACCAAGAGACCCAGTACTTC. Translating gives CASNSGQYQETQYF.

This clone was detected only once. This sequence joins TRBV4-1 and TRBJ2-5; D perhaps matches TRBD1 (6 bases). From germline, CDR1 is MGHRA and CDR2 YSYEKL. Trimming pared 0 bases from V and 5 bases from J, leaving 13 bases between. The CDR3 is made up of 15 amino acids. CDR3 sequence reads: CASSQDWTEKETQYF. The DNA of the CDR3 is TGCGCCAGCAGCCAAGATTGGACAGAGAAGGAGACCCAGTACTTC.

The rearrangement joins TRBV11-1 to TRBJ2-5; D assignment may be TRBD1 or TRBD2 (5 bases each). The germline V gene encodes CDR1 SGHAT and CDR2 FQDESV (reference sequence). This CDR3 comprises 15 residues. Trimming left V 4 bases short and J 3 bases short, with 15 bases between. This CDR3 is CASSSRQPGKETQYF. As DNA, the CDR3 is TGTGCCAGCAGCTCCAGACAGCCGGGGAAAGAGACCCAGTACTTC. Supplemented by reference TRBV11-1 and TRBJ2-5, the full variable domain reads EAEVAQSPRYKITEKSQAVAFWCDPISGHATLYWYRQILGQGPELLVQFQDESVVDDSQLPKDRFSAERLKGVDSTLKIQPAELGDSAMYLCASSSRQPGKETQYFGPGTRLLVL.

This chain links TRBV19 with TRBJ1-6; TRBD1 matches at 9 bases. The V gene's germline CDR1 is LNHDA and CDR2 SQIVND (reference sequence). V dropped 8 bases and J dropped 0; count of bases not matched to a gene: 8. The CDR3 totals 17 residues. The CDR3 sequence: CASGTGTGSSYNSPLHF. The DNA of the CDR3 is TGTGCCAGTGGGACCGGGACAGGGAGCTCCTATAATTCACCCCTCCACTTT. Full variable domain (outside the CDR3, taken from reference TRBV19 and TRBJ1-6): DGGITQSPKYLFRKEGQNVTLSCEQNLNHDAMYWYRQDPGQGLRLIYYSQIVNDFQKGDIAEGYSVSREKKESFPLTVTSAQKNPTAFYLCASGTGTGSSYNSPLHFGNGTRLTVT.

J is TRBJ1-2 and V is TRBV9; D gene uncertain. The CDR3 is 13 amino acids. CDR1 is SGDLS and CDR2 is YYNGEE in the germline V gene. V lost 0 bases and J lost 8, with 11 bases in between. CDR3 in DNA: TGTGCCAGCAGCGTAGCCCCCGGCCGAGGCTACACCTTC. Amino acids: CASSVAPGRGYTF.

This clone was seen a single time. The chain carries TRBV27 and TRBJ1-4; D is unresolved. V lost 5 bases, J lost 3 bases, and 10 bases lay in between. The germline gives CDR1 MNHEY, CDR2 SMNVEV (reference sequence). This CDR3 contains 14 residues. The CDR3 DNA follows: TGTGCCAGCAGTAAGACCGCGCCTAATGAAAAACTGTTTTTT. Its translation: CASSKTAPNEKLFF. Combining the CDR3 with reference TRBV27 and TRBJ1-4 gives the whole variable domain EAQVTQNPRYLITVTGKKLTVTCSQNMNHEYMSWYRQDPGLGLRQIYYSMNVEVTDKGDVPEGYKVSRKEKRNFPLILESPSPNQTSLYFCASSKTAPNEKLFFGSGTQLSVL.

The rearrangement joins TRBV5-5 to TRBJ2-3; 11 bases match TRBD2. After removal of 5 bases from V and 1 base from J, the junction contained 6 bases not matched to a gene. The CDR3 is made up of 16 amino acids. From germline, CDR1 is SGHKS and CDR2 YYEKEE (reference sequence). CDR3 amino acids: CASSPLGLAGTDTQYF. CDR3 nucleotides: TGTGCCAGCAGTCCCCTGGGACTAGCGGGCACAGATACGCAGTATTTT.

The J gene is TRBJ1-2, the V gene TRBV29-1; a possible D gene is TRBD1 (6 bases). Germline V CDR1 and CDR2: SQVTM, ANQGSEA. This CDR3 is 12 amino acids long. The germline V and J ends were trimmed by 7 bases and 2 bases, with 11 bases remaining between them. The CDR3 sequence: CSADQGNYGYTF. The DNA of the CDR3 is TGCAGCGCAGATCAGGGGAACTATGGCTACACCTTC.